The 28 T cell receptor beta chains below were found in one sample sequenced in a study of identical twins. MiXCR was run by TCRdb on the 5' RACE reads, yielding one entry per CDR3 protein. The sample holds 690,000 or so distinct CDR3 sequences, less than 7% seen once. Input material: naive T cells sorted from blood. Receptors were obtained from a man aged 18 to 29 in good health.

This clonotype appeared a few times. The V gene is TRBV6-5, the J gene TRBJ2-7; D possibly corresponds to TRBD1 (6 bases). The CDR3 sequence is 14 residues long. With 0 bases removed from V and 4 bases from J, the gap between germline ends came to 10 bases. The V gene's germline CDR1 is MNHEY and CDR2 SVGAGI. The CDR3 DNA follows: TGTGCCAGCAGTTACTCACCGCAGGGGTACGAGCAGTACGTC. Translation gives CASSYSPQGYEQYV.

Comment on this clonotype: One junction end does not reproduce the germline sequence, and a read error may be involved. The chain's CDR3 is CSVGSPLTF. For the CDR3, the DNA is TGCAGCGTTGGGTCCCCGTTGACCTTC. The V call is TRBV29-1, the J call TRBJ2-7, with D unclear. Germline CDR1 reads SQVTM; CDR2 reads ANQGSEA. This CDR3 spans 9 amino acids.

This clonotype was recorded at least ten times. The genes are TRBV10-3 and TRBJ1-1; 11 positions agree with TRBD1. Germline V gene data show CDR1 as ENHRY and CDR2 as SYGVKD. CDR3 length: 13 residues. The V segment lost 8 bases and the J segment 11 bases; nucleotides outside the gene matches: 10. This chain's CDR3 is CAIGMGQGGFAFF. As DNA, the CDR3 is TGTGCCATCGGTATGGGACAGGGGGGTTTTGCTTTCTTT.

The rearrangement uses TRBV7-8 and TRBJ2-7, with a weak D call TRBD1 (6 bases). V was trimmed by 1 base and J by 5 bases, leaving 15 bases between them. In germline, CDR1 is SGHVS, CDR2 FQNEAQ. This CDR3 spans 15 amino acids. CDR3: CASSLVVQGNNEQYF. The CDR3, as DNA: TGTGCCAGCAGCTTAGTCGTACAGGGTAACAACGAGCAGTACTTC.

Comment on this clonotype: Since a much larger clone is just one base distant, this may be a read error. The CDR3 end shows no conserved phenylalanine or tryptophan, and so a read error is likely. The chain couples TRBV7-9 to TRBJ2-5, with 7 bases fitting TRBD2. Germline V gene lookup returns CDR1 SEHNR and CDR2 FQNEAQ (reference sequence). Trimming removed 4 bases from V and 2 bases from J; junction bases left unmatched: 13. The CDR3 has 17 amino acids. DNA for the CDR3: TGTGCCAGCAGCTCGACCGTACTAGCGCAGATGCAAGAGACCCAGTACTAC. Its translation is CASSSTVLAQMQETQYY.

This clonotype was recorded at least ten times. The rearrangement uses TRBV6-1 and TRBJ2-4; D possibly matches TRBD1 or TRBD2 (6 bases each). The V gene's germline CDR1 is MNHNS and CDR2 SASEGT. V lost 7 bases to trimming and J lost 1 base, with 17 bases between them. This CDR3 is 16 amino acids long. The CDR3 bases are TGTGCCAGCAACCCTGGGAAAGGGGGGGCCAAAAACATTCAGTACTTC. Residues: CASNPGKGGAKNIQYF.

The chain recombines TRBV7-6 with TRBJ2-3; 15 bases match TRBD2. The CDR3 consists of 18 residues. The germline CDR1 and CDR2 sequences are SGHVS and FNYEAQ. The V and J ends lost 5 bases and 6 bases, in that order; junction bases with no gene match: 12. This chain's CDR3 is CASSTGLAGGPMEDTQYF. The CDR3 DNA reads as TGTGCCAGCAGCACCGGACTAGCGGGAGGGCCAATGGAGGATACGCAGTATTTT.

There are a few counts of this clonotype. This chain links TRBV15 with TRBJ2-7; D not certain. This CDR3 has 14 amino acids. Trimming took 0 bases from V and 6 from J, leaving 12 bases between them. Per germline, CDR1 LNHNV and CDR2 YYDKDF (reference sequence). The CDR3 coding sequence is TGTGCCACCAGCAGAGATAAGGTGGGAAGCGAGCAGTACGTC. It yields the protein CATSRDKVGSEQYV.

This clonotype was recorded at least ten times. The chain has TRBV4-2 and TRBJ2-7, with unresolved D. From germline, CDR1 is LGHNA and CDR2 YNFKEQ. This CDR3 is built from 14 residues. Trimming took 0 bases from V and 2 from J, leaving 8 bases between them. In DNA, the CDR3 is TGTGCCAGCAGCCAAGAACGCGGCCCCTACGAGCAGTACGTC. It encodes CASSQERGPYEQYV.

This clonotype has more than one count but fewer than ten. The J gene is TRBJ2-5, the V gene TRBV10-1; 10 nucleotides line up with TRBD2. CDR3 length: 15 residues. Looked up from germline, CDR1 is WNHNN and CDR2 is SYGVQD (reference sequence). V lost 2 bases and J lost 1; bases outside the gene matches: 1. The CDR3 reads CASSEEREGQETQYF. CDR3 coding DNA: TGCGCCAGCAGTGAGGAGCGGGAGGGCCAAGAGACCCAGTACTTC.

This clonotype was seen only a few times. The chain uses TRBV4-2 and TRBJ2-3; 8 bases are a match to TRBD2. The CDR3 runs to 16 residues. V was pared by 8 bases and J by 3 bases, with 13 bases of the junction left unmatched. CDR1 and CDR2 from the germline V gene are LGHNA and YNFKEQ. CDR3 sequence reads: CASSGQLAEGTDTQYF. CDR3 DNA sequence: TGTGCCAGCTCAGGTCAACTAGCGGAGGGTACAGATACGCAGTATTTT.

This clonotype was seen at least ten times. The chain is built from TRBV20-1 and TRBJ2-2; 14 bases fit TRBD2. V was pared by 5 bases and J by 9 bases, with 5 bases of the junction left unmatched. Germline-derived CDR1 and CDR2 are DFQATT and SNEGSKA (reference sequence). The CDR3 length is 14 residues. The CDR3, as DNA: TGCAGTGCTGGGACTAGCGGGAGTCGTCGGGAGCTGTTTTTT. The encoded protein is CSAGTSGSRRELFF.

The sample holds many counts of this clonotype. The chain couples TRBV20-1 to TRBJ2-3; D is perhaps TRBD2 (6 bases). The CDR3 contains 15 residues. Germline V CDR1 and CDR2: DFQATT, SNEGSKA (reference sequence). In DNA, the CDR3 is TGCAGGGCCCTCGAGGGAGGCGCTAGCACAGATACGCAGTATTTT. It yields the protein CRALEGGASTDTQYF.

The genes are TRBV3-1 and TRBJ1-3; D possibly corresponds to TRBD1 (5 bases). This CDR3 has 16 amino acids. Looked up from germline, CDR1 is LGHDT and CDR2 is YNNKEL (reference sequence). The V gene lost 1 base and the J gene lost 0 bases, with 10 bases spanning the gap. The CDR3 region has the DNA TGTGCCAGCAGCCAAGTGCGGGGCACCTCTGGAAACACCATATATTTT. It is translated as CASSQVRGTSGNTIYF.

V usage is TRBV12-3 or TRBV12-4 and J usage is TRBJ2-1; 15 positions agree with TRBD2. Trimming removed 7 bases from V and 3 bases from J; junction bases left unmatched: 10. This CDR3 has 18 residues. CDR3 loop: CASNKGLAGGAHYNEQFF. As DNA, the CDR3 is TGTGCCAGCAATAAGGGACTAGCGGGAGGCGCCCACTACAATGAGCAGTTCTTC.

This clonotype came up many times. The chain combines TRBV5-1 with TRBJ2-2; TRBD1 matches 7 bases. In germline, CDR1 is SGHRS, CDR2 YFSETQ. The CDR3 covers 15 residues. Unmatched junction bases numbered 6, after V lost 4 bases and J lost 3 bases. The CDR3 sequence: CASSTWDSYTGELFF. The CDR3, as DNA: TGCGCCAGCAGCACCTGGGACAGTTACACCGGGGAGCTGTTTTTT.

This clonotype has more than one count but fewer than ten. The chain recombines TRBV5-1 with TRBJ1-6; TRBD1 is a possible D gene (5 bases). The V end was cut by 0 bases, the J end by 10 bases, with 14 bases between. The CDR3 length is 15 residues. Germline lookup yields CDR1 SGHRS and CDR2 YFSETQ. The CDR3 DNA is TGCGCCAGCAGCTTGGTTGGTTGGGGCGACTCACCCCTCCACTTT. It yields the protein CASSLVGWGDSPLHF.

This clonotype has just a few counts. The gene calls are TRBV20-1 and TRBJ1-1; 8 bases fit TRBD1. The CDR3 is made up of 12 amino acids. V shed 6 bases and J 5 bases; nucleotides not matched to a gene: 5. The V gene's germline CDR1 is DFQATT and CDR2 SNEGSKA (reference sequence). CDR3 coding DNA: TGCAGTGCCGTACAGGGGGGAACTGAAGCTTTCTTT. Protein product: CSAVQGGTEAFF.

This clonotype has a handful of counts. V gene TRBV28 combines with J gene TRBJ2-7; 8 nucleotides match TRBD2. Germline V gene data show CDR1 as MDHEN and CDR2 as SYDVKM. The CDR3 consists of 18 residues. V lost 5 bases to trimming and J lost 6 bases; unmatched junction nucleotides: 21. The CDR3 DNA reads TGTGCCAGCAGTCAATTGGCAATGCAGGGACTAGTCTCTCCCGAGCAGTACTTC. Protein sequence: CASSQLAMQGLVSPEQYF.

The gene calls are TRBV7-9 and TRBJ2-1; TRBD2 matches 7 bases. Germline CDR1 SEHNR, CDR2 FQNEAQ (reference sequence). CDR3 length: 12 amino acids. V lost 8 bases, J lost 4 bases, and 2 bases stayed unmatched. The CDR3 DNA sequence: TGTGCCAGCCTAGCGGATTACAATGAGCAGTTCTTC. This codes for CASLADYNEQFF.

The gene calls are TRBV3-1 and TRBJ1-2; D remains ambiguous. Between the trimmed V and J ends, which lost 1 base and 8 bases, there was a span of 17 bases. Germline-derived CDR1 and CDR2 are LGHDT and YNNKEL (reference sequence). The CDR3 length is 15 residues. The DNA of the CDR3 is TGTGCCAGCAGCCAAGGTCGGACCGTGCCCGCCGGCTACACCTTC. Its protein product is CASSQGRTVPAGYTF.

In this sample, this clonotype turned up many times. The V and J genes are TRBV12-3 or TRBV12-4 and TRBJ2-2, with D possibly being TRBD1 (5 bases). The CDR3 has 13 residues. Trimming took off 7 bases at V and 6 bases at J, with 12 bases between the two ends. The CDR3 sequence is CASNTGVAGELFF. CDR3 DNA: TGTGCCAGCAATACAGGTGTCGCCGGGGAGCTGTTTTTT.

CDR3: CATSRDFYEQYF. CDR3 nucleotide sequence: TGTGCCACCAGCAGAGATTTCTACGAGCAGTACTTC. The chain is built from TRBV15 and TRBJ2-7; D not resolved. The germline V and J ends were trimmed by 0 bases and 3 bases, with 3 bases remaining between them. The CDR3 totals 12 residues. Germline V gene data show CDR1 as LNHNV and CDR2 as YYDKDF (reference sequence). Filled out from reference TRBV15 and TRBJ2-7, the complete variable domain reads DAMVIQNPRYQVTQFGKPVTLSCSQTLNHNVMYWYQQKSSQAPKLLFHYYDKDFNNEADTPDNFQSRRPNTSFCFLDIRSPGLGDTAMYLCATSRDFYEQYFGPGTRLTVT.

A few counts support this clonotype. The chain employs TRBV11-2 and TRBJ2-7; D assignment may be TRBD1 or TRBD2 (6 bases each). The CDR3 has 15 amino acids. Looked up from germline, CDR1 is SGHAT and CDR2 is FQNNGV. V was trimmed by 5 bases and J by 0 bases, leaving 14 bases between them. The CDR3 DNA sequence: TGTGCCAGCAGCGCCCAGGGGAGGAGCTCCTACGAGCAGTACTTC. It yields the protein CASSAQGRSSYEQYF.

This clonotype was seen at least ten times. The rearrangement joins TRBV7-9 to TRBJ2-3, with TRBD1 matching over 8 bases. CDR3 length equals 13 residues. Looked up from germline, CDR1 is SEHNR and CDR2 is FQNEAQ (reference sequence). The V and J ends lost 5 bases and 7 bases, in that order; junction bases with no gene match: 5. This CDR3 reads CASSVDRANTQYF. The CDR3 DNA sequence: TGTGCCAGCAGCGTGGACAGGGCAAATACGCAGTATTTT.

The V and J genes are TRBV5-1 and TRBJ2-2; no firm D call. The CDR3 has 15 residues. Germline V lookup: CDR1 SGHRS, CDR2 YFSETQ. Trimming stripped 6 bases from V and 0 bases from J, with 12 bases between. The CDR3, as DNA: TGCGCCAGCACAAAAGCGCTCGCGAACACCGGGGAGCTGTTTTTT. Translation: CASTKALANTGELFF.

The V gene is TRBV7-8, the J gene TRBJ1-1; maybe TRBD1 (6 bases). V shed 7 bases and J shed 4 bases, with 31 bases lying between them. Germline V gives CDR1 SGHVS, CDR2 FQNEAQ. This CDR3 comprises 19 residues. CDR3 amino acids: CASNPYGGSDYLRATEAFF. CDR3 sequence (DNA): TGTGCCAGCAACCCTTATGGGGGCAGTGACTACCTTAGGGCCACTGAAGCTTTCTTT. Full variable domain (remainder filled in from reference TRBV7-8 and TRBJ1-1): GAGVSQSPRYKVAKRGQDVALRCDPISGHVSLFWYQQALGQGPEFLTYFQNEAQLDKSGLPSDRFFAERPEGSVSTLKIQRTQQEDSAVYLCASNPYGGSDYLRATEAFFGQGTRLTVV.

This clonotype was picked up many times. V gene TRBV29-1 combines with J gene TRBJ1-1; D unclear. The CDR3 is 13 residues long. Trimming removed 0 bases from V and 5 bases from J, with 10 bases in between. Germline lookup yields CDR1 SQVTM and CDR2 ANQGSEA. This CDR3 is CSVEEQFSTEAFF. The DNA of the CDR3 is TGCAGCGTTGAAGAACAGTTTTCGACTGAAGCTTTCTTT. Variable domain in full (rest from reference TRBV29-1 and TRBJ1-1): SAVISQKPSRDICQRGTSLTIQCQVDSQVTMMFWYRQQPGQSLTLIATANQGSEATYESGFVIDKFPISRPNLTFSTLTVSNMSPEDSSIYLCSVEEQFSTEAFFGQGTRLTVV.